These 22 T cell receptor beta chains were all obtained from the same sample, sequenced in a study of T cell responses to AZD1222 COVID-19 vaccine. Profiled with immunoSEQ multiplex PCR; TCRdb holds only in-frame clones, not every one. The sample has 150,000 or so clones; about 91% are singletons. The input for sequencing was peripheral blood, taken 28 days after the second AZD1222 dose. Every receptor here comes from an adult who received the AZD1222 COVID-19 vaccine.

The gene calls are TRBV30 and TRBJ1-1; no reliable D call. Germline V lookup: CDR1 GTSNPN, CDR2 SVGIG (reference sequence). The CDR3 covers 10 residues. Trimming cost V 2 bases and J 14 bases, with 12 bases left between them. The CDR3 nucleotides are TGTGCCTGGAGTTTAGGACCGGGGTTCTTT. Its protein is CAWSLGPGFF. Together with reference TRBV30 and TRBJ1-1, the CDR3 gives the full variable domain: SQTIHQWPATLVQPVGSPLSLECTVEGTSNPNLYWYRQAAGRGLQLLFYSVGIGQISSEVPQNLSASRPQDRQFILSSKKLLLSDSGFYLCAWSLGPGFFGQGTRLTVV.

The gene calls are TRBV7-9 and TRBJ2-7; D is possibly TRBD2 (5 bases). Per the germline V gene, CDR1 is SEHNR and CDR2 is FQNEAQ (reference sequence). The CDR3 sequence is 17 residues long. V lost 5 bases, J lost 3 bases, and 23 bases lay in between. CDR3: CASSAPPLGRGHYEQYF. In DNA form, the CDR3 reads TGTGCCAGCAGCGCCCCCCCCCTCGGTCGAGGGCACTACGAGCAGTACTTC.

The V and J genes are TRBV21-1 and TRBJ1-4. TRBV21-1 is noted as a pseudogene. This CDR3 has 15 residues. The CDR3 protein is CASSTLGSSNEKLFF. DNA for the CDR3: TGTGCCAGCAGCACCCTAGGCAGTTCCAATGAAAAACTGTTTTTT.

The CDR3 sequence is CASSRSSVHGNTIYF. CDR3 DNA sequence: TGTGCCAGTAGCAGGTCGTCAGTACATGGAAACACCATATATTTT. V is TRBV19 and J is TRBJ1-3, with no clear D. Germline CDR1 LNHDA, CDR2 SQIVND (reference sequence). The CDR3 consists of 15 residues. Trimming removed 6 bases at V and 3 bases at J, with 15 bases between.

The chain joins TRBV10-1 to TRBJ2-5, with 9 bases that match TRBD2. The trim removed 0 bases at V and 5 bases at J, leaving 13 bases unmatched. Germline V gene sequence: CDR1 WNHNN, CDR2 SYGVQD (reference sequence). The CDR3 totals 18 residues. The CDR3 bases are TGCGCCAGCAGTGAGTCGACGAGGGCGGGAGGGCCGAGGGAGACCCAGTACTTC. This gives the protein CASSESTRAGGPRETQYF.

This chain joins TRBV3-1 (or the pseudogene TRBV3-2) and TRBJ1-1, with D hard to call. Trimming took 4 bases from V and 1 from J, leaving 10 bases between them. The germline CDR1 and CDR2 sequences are LGHDT and YNNKEL (reference sequence). This CDR3 is built from 14 residues. CDR3 protein: CASSLVNTNTEAFF. CDR3 DNA sequence: TGTGCCAGCAGCCTCGTGAACACGAACACTGAAGCTTTCTTT.

The chain links TRBV4-1 to TRBJ1-1; maybe TRBD1 (6 bases). Germline V CDR1 and CDR2: MGHRA, YSYEKL. CDR3 length: 16 residues. V lost 0 bases, J lost 3 bases, and 14 bases lay in between. The CDR3 bases are TGCGCCAGCAGCCAAGATGAAACAGGGTGGGACACTGAAGCTTTCTTT. It is translated as CASSQDETGWDTEAFF.

V is TRBV29-1 and J is TRBJ1-2; possibly TRBD1 for D (5 bases). The germline gives CDR1 SQVTM, CDR2 ANQGSEA. The CDR3 is 14 residues long. V shed 6 bases and J shed 5 bases, with 19 bases lying between them. As DNA, the CDR3 is TGCAGCGTCGTCGGGGCCCGGGTCGGGTATGGCTACACCTTC. Its translation is CSVVGARVGYGYTF.

This chain connects TRBV7-8 to TRBJ2-7; 10 nucleotides match TRBD2. The V segment lost 6 bases and the J segment 0 bases; nucleotides outside the gene matches: 2. CDR3 length: 14 amino acids. Germline CDR1 is SGHVS and CDR2 is FQNEAQ. The CDR3 DNA reads as TGTGCCAGCAGTACTAGCGGGGCCTCCTACGAGCAGTACTTC. It yields the protein CASSTSGASYEQYF.

In this sample, this clone turned up once. This sequence joins TRBV7-9 and TRBJ2-3; D is unresolved. Germline V CDR1 and CDR2: SEHNR, FQNEAQ (reference sequence). Trimming pared 5 bases from V and 4 bases from J, leaving 10 bases between. The CDR3 spans 13 residues. CDR3 sequence: CASSGLVADTQYF. CDR3 DNA: TGTGCCAGCAGCGGCCTCGTTGCAGATACGCAGTATTTT. Full variable domain (outside the CDR3, taken from reference TRBV7-9 and TRBJ2-3): DTGVSQNPRHKITKRGQNVTFRCDPISEHNRLYWYRQTLGQGPEFLTYFQNEAQLEKSRLLSDRFSAERPKGSFSTLEIQRTEQGDSAMYLCASSGLVADTQYFGPGTRLTVL.

The chain recombines TRBV3-1 (or the pseudogene TRBV3-2) with TRBJ1-5, with 11 positions matching TRBD1. With 5 bases clipped from V and 6 bases from J, the junction kept 6 bases outside the gene matches. Germline assignment: CDR1 LGHDT and CDR2 YNNKEL (reference sequence). The CDR3 runs 15 residues. The CDR3 protein is CASSGGQGVGQPQHF. CDR3 nucleotides: TGTGCCAGCAGCGGGGGACAGGGGGTTGGTCAGCCCCAGCATTTT.

This chain links TRBV7-2 with TRBJ2-3; tentative D call: TRBD2 (6 bases). CDR1 and CDR2 (germline): SGHTA, FQGNSA. The CDR3 loop spans 15 amino acids. Trimming took off 5 bases at V and 3 bases at J, with 15 bases between the two ends. The CDR3 DNA reads as TGTGCCAGCAGCCCCCAGACGGGAGTGACAGATACGCAGTATTTT. Translating it yields CASSPQTGVTDTQYF.

This sequence joins TRBV6-1 and TRBJ1-5; no clear D. Between the trimmed V and J ends, which lost 1 base and 3 bases, there was a span of 16 bases. Germline CDR1 reads MNHNS; CDR2 reads SASEGT. This CDR3 comprises 17 residues. The CDR3 here is CASSEGSPIRSNQPQHF. In DNA form, the CDR3 reads TGTGCCAGCAGTGAAGGATCTCCCATTCGGTCCAATCAGCCCCAGCATTTT.

This chain uses TRBV27 with TRBJ2-1; tentatively, D is TRBD1 or TRBD2 (5 bases each). Trimming removed 2 bases from V and 12 bases from J, with 8 bases in between. Germline CDR1 is MNHEY and CDR2 is SMNVEV (reference sequence). This CDR3 comprises 11 residues. In DNA, the CDR3 is TGTGCCAGCAGTTTAAATGGGGGGCAGTTCTTC. It translates to CASSLNGGQFF.

This clone was found a few times. The CDR3 region is CASSWGTENEKLFF. CDR3 in DNA: TGTGCCAGCAGTTGGGGGACGGAGAATGAAAAACTGTTTTTT. The V gene is TRBV6-5, the J gene TRBJ1-4; a weak D match, TRBD1 (5 bases). Trimming removed 4 bases at V and 5 bases at J, with 11 bases between. This CDR3 comprises 14 residues. Looked up from germline, CDR1 is MNHEY and CDR2 is SVGAGI.

The chain links TRBV5-1 to TRBJ2-7; D unclear. The length of the CDR3 is 15 residues. Germline CDR1 SGHRS, CDR2 YFSETQ. V was clipped by 4 bases and J by 0 bases, with 14 bases between them. The CDR3 DNA reads TGCGCCAGCAGCCCGTTGGGTCTTGGCTCCTACGAGCAGTACTTC. Its protein product is CASSPLGLGSYEQYF.

The chain couples TRBV6-2 or TRBV6-3 to TRBJ1-1, with a possible D match to TRBD1 (6 bases). CDR3 size: 15 residues. The ends were cut back, 7 bases at V and 0 bases at J, with 15 bases in the middle. Germline CDR1 and CDR2: MNHEY and SVGEGT. This CDR3 is CASTPWTAMNTEAFF. As DNA, the CDR3 is TGTGCCAGCACCCCCTGGACAGCCATGAACACTGAAGCTTTCTTT.

J is TRBJ2-3 and V is TRBV5-6, with 7 bases that match TRBD2. The CDR3 sequence is 16 residues long. The germline CDR1 and CDR2 sequences are SGHDT and YYEEEE. The V and J ends lost 0 bases and 6 bases, in that order; junction bases with no gene match: 10. The DNA for the CDR3 is TGTGCCAGCAGCTTGGAAGAAGGGAGGGGAGCTGATACGCAGTATTTT. Protein sequence: CASSLEEGRGADTQYF.

For the CDR3, the DNA is TGTGCCACCAGTGTAACGCATTCAGATACGCAGTATTTT. It specifies CATSVTHSDTQYF. The rearrangement links TRBV24-1 to TRBJ2-3; no reliable D call. The ends were cut back, 5 bases at V and 4 bases at J, with 9 bases in the middle. CDR1 KGHDR and CDR2 SFDVKD come from the germline V gene. The CDR3 is made up of 13 amino acids.

The chain joins TRBV6-5 to TRBJ2-7, with D unresolved. V was shortened by 7 bases and J by 5 bases, with 21 bases between the two germline ends. CDR1 MNHEY and CDR2 SVGAGI come from the germline V gene. CDR3 length: 15 residues. The DNA for the CDR3 is TGTGCCAGCACCCCTTTGGGAAGCCCTAGAGACGAGCAGTACTTC. Translating it yields CASTPLGSPRDEQYF.

J is TRBJ2-3 and V is TRBV28, with TRBD1 matching over 7 bases. This CDR3 region has 15 residues. Germline trimming cut 5 bases from V and 9 bases from J; bases unmatched to any gene: 14. Germline CDR1 is MDHEN and CDR2 is SYDVKM. CDR3: CASSLPPRQGGTQYF. The CDR3 DNA is TGTGCCAGCAGTCTCCCCCCTCGACAGGGTGGGACGCAGTATTTT.

This clone was found once. The chain carries TRBV5-1 and TRBJ2-2, with TRBD2 identical over 8 bases. J was trimmed by 5 bases and V by 3 bases; bases with no gene match: 6. Germline V CDR1 and CDR2: SGHRS, YFSETQ. CDR3 size: 15 residues. CDR3 loop: CASSSLAGTTGELFF. In nucleotides, the CDR3 is TGCGCCAGCAGCTCTTTAGCGGGAACAACCGGGGAGCTGTTTTTT.